This T cell receptor beta chain was sequenced for a study of CD8 T cells in ankylosing spondylitis. Whole-study findings and limits: Typical of ankylosing spondylitis blood, it appeared, was a TCR beta motif of fewer than ten highly homologous variants. Certain motif variants had earlier been reported in reactive arthritis synovial fluid and blood.

There are many counts of this clonotype. The antigen remains unidentified. TCRdb re-called the 5' RACE reads through MiXCR, storing one row per CDR3 protein. The repertoire has some 240,000 distinct CDR3 sequences, 20% to 30% of them found once; the top ten carry 0.6% to 0.75%. The length of the CDR3 is 15 residues. After removal of 6 bases from V and 2 bases from J, the junction contained 4 bases not matched to a gene. The sequence was obtained from a male donor with ankylosing spondylitis or in good health (not recorded which). This chain links TRBV12-3 or TRBV12-4 with TRBJ2-3, with 11 bases aligning to TRBD2. Sequenced input: blood, either unsorted or a sorted T cell fraction (not recorded which). Here the CDR3 reads CASRIAGGPTDTQYF. CDR3 coding DNA: TGTGCCAGCAGGATAGCGGGGGGGCCCACAGATACGCAGTATTTT.